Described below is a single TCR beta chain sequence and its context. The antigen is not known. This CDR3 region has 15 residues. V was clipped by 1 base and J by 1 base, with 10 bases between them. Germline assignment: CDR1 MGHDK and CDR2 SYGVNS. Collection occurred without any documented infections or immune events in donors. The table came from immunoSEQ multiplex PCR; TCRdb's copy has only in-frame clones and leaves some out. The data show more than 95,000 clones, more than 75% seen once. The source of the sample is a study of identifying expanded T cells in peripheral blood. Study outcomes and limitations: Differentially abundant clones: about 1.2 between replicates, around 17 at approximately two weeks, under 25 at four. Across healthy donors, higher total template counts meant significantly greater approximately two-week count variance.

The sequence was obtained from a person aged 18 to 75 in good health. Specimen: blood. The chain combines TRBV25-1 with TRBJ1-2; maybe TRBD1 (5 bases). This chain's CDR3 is CASSEWDGNNYGYTF. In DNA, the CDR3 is TGTGCCAGCAGTGAATGGGACGGCAATAACTATGGCTACACCTTC.